The rows below give T cell receptor beta chains drawn from one sample of a study of T cells expressing NK-cell markers. TCRdb re-called the 5' RACE reads and catalogs CDR3 proteins one per entry, DNA excluded. The table lists some 410,000 distinct CDR3 sequences. Sequenced: blood T cells: a sorted CD56 or NKG2C T cell subset, CD4+ or CD8+ T cells, or bulk PBMC T cells (not recorded which). The receptors come from a woman between 18 and 70 years old in good health. The CDR3 runs from the conserved cysteine through the conserved F or W.

v_gene,j_gene,len,CDR3aa
TRBV11-3,TRBJ2-2,16,CASSLEGTENTGELFF
TRBV7-2,TRBJ2-5,15,CASSTRLAGVETQYF
TRBV2,TRBJ2-1,13,CASTQGARNEQFF
TRBV27,TRBJ2-7,15,CASSPSMTVSYEQYF
TRBV7-7,TRBJ2-1,13,CASSLGYQGEQFF
TRBV5-1,TRBJ2-3,16,CASSQYLTGSTDTQYF
TRBV7-2,TRBJ2-3,15,CASSPRSGHTDTQYF
TRBV9,TRBJ2-1,16,CASSLRTSGTRNEQFF
TRBV12-3/TRBV12-4,TRBJ2-7,15,CASSLGTGLSYEQYF
TRBV9,TRBJ2-1,15,CASSQPGLNYNEQFF
TRBV29-1,TRBJ2-1,13,CSVAGTSLNEQFF
TRBV27,TRBJ1-4,16,CASRRTRGSVGEKLFF
TRBV4-2,TRBJ2-3,17,CASSPARRQSSTDTQYF
TRBV7-2,TRBJ2-1,15,CASSLAGSGYNEQFF
TRBV5-1,TRBJ2-2,16,CASRKTGPPNTGELFF
TRBV30,TRBJ2-3,18,CACTLPFLAGGFTDTQYF
TRBV7-8,TRBJ2-7,15,CASSPTQGLSYEQYF
TRBV6-2/TRBV6-3,TRBJ2-2,15,CASSYSREWSGELFF
TRBV9,TRBJ2-7,14,CASSRTGTTYEQYF
TRBV7-9,TRBJ2-1,17,CASSPPGLAGESNEQFF
TRBV20-1,TRBJ2-1,17,CSAIGTSGRGGRNEQFF
TRBV20-1,TRBJ2-5,13,CSAPSGGPSTQYF
TRBV20-1,TRBJ2-1,17,CSAKDSGVTSGVDEQFF
TRBV15,TRBJ2-2,15,CATSSEGANTGELFF